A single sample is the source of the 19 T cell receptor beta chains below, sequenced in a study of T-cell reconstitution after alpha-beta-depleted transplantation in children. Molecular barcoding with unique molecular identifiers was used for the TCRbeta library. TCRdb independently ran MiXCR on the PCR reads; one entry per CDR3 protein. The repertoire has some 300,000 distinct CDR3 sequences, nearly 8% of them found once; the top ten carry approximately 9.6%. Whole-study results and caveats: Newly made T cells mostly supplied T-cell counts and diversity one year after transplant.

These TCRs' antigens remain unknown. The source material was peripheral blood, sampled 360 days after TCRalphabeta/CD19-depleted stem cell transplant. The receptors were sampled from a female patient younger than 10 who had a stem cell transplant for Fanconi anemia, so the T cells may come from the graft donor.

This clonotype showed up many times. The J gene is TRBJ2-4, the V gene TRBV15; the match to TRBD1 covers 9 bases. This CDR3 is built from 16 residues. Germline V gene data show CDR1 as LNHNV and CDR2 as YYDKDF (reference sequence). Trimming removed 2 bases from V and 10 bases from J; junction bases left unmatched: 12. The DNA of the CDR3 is TGTGCCACCAGCAGACCTAATACCGACAGGGGGGGAATTCAGTACTTC. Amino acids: CATSRPNTDRGGIQYF.

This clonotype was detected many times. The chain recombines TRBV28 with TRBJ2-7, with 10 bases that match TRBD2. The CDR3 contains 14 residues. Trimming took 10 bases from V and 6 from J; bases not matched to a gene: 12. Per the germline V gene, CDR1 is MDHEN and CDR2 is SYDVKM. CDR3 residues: CATFLSGGASEQYF. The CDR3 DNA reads TGTGCCACTTTTCTCAGCGGGGGGGCGTCCGAGCAGTACTTC. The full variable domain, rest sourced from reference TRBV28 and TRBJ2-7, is DVKVTQSSRYLVKRTGEKVFLECVQDMDHENMFWYRQDPGLGLRLIYFSYDVKMKEKGDIPEGYSVSREKKERFSLILESASTNQTSMYLCATFLSGGASEQYFGPGTRLTVT.

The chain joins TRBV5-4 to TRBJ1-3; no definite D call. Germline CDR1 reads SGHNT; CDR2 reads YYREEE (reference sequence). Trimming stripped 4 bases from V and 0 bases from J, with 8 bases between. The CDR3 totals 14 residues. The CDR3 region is CASSLEPSGNTIYF. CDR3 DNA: TGTGCCAGCAGCCTCGAGCCCTCTGGAAACACCATATATTTT. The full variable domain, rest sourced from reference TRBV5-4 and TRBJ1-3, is ETGVTQSPTHLIKTRGQQVTLRCSSQSGHNTVSWYQQALGQGPQFIFQYYREEENGRGNFPPRFSGLQFPNYSSELNVNALELDDSALYLCASSLEPSGNTIYFGEGSWLTVV.

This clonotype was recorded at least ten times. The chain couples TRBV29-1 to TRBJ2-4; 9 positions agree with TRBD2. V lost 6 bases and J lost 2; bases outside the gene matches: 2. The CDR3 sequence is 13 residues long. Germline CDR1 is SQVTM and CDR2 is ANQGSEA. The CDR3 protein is CSVAGGTKNIQYF. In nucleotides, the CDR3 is TGCAGCGTAGCGGGGGGTACCAAAAACATTCAGTACTTC. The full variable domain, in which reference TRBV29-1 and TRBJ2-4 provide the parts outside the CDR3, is SAVISQKPSRDICQRGTSLTIQCQVDSQVTMMFWYRQQPGQSLTLIATANQGSEATYESGFVIDKFPISRPNLTFSTLTVSNMSPEDSSIYLCSVAGGTKNIQYFGAGTRLSVL.

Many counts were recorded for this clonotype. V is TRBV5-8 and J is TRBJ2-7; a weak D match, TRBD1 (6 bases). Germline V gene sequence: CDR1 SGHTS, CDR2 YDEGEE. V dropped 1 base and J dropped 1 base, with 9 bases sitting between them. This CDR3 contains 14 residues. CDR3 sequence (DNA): TGTGCCAGCAGCTTGTGGACAGTTTCCTACGAGCAGTACTTC. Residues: CASSLWTVSYEQYF.

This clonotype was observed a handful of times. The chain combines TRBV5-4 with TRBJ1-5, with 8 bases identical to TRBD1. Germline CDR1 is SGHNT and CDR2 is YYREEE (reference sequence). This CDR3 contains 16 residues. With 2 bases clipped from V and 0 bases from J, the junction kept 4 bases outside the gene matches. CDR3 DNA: TGTGCCAGCAGCTTCCAGGGGGCCGATAGCAATCAGCCCCAGCATTTT. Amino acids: CASSFQGADSNQPQHF.

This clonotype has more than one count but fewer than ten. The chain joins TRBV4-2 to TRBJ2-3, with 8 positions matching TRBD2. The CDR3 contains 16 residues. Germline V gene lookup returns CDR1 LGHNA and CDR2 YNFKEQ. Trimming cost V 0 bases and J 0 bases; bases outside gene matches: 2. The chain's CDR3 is CASSQDAGGSTDTQYF. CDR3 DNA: TGTGCCAGCAGCCAAGATGCGGGGGGAAGCACAGATACGCAGTATTTT.

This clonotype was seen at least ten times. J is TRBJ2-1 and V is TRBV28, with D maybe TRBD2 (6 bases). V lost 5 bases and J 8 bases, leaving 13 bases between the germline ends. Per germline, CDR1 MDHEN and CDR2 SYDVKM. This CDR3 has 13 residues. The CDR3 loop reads CASSGGTSDEQFF. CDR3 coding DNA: TGTGCCAGCAGTGGCGGGACCAGCGATGAGCAGTTCTTC.

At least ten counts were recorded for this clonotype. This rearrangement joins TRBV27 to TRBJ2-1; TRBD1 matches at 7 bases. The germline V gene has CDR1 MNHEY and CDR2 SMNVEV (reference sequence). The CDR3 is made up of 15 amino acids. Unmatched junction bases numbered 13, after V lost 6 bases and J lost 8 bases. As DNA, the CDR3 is TGTGCCAGCAGCCAAGACAGGGCCGTCTGGGATGAGCAGTTCTTC. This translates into CASSQDRAVWDEQFF.

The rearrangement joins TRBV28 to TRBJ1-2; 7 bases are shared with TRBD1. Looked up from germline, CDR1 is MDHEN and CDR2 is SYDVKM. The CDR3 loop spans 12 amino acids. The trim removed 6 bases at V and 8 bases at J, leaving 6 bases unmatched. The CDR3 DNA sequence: TGTGCCAGCAGGAATGCAGGGGGAGGCTACACCTTC. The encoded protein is CASRNAGGGYTF.

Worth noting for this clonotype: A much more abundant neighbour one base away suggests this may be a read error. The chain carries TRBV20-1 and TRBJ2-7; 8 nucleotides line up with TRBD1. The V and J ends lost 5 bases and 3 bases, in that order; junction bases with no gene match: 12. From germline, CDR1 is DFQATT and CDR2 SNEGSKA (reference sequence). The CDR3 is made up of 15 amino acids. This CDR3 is CSACPEQGENYEQYF. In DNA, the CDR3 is TGCAGTGCTTGCCCCGAACAGGGGGAAAACTACGAGCAGTACTTC.

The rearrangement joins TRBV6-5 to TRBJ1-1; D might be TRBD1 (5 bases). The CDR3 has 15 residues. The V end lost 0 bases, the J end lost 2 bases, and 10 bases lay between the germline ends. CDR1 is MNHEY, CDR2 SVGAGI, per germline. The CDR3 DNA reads TGTGCCAGCAGTTACTCCCCAGGGAGTAACACTGAAGCTTTCTTT. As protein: CASSYSPGSNTEAFF.

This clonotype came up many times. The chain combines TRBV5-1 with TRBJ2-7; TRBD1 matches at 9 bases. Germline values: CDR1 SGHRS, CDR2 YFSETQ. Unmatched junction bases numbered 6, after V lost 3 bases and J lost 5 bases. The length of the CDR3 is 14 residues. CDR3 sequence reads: CASSSGTGYHEQYF. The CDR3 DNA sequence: TGCGCCAGCAGCTCCGGGACAGGGTACCACGAGCAGTACTTC.

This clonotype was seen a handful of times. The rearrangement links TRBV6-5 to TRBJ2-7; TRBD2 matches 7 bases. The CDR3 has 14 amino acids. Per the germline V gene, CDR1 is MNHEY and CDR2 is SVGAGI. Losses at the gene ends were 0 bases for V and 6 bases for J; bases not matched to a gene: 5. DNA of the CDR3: TGTGCCAGCAGTTACTCTGGCAGGGAGGGCGAGCAGTACTTC. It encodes CASSYSGREGEQYF.

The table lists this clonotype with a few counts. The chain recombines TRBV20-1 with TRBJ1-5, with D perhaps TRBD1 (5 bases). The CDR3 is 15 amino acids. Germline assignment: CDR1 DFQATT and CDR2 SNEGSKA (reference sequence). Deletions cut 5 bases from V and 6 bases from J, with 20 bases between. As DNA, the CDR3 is TGCAGTGCTCTTCCTGGGGGGGGAGGCCCTCAGCCCCAGCATTTT. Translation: CSALPGGGGPQPQHF.

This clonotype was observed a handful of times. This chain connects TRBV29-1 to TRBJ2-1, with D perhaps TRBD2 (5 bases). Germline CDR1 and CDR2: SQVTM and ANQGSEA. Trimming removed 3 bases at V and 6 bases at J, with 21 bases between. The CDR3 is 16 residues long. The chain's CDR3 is CSVDFMLTTSSNEQFF. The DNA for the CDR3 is TGCAGCGTTGATTTCATGTTGACTACCAGCTCCAATGAGCAGTTCTTC.

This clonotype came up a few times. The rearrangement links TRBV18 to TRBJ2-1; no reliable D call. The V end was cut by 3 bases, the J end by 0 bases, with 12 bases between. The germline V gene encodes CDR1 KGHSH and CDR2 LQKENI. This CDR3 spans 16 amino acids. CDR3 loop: CASSPFEKSSYNEQFF. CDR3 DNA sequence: TGTGCCAGCTCACCTTTTGAAAAGAGCTCCTACAATGAGCAGTTCTTC.

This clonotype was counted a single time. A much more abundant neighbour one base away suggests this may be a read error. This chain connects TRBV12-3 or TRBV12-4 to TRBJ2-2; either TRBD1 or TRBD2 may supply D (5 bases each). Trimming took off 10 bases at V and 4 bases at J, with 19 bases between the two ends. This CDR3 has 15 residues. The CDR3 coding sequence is TGTGCCAACCAACCCTGGGACCCGCGCACCGGGGAGCTGTTTTTT. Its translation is CANQPWDPRTGELFF.

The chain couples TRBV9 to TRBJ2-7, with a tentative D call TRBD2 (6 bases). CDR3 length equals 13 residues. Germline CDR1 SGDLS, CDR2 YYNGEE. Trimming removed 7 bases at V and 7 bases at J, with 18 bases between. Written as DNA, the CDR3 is TGTGCCAGCCCCATGACTAGTACGGGAGAGCAGTACTTC. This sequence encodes CASPMTSTGEQYF. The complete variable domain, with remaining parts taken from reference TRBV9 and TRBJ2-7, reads DSGVTQTPKHLITATGQRVTLRCSPRSGDLSVYWYQQSLDQGLQFLIQYYNGEERAKGNILERFSAQQFPDLHSELNLSSLELGDSALYFCASPMTSTGEQYFGPGTRLTVT.